These 18 T cell receptor beta chains were all obtained from the same sample, sequenced in a study of beta chain features in type 1 diabetes. Sequenced material consisted of expressed TCRB transcripts (all of the isolated RNA was reverse transcribed). TCRdb's table, derived via immunoSEQ multiplex PCR, lists solely in-frame clones and lacks some. The data show over 600,000 clones, with 12% seen just once and over 0.1% held by the top ten. For these TCRs, the target antigens are not known. Study observations and caveats: TCRB CDR3 length was moderately but significantly reduced in all four CD4+ subsets of Type 1 diabetes patients.

Material: naive CD4+ T cells from blood. All receptors come from a man younger than 40 with type 1 diabetes.

The gene calls are TRBV5-4 and TRBJ1-1; a possible D gene is TRBD1 (5 bases). The CDR3 contains 14 residues. The germline V gene encodes CDR1 SGHNT and CDR2 YYREEE (reference sequence). Deletions cut 5 bases from V and 12 bases from J, with 23 bases between. This CDR3 reads CASRPSGPTGSPFF. CDR3 nucleotides: TGTGCCAGCAGACCATCCGGGCCCACAGGATCCCCTTTCTTT.

This clone was seen more than once but under ten times. The CDR3 region is CASSSSTTIYF. CDR3 DNA sequence: TGTGCCAGCAGTAGCTCGACCACCATATATTTT. V gene TRBV28 combines with J gene TRBJ1-3; D uncertain. Germline CDR1 reads MDHEN; CDR2 reads SYDVKM. The CDR3 is made up of 11 amino acids. Trimming removed 5 bases at V and 9 bases at J, with 8 bases between. Combining the CDR3 with reference TRBV28 and TRBJ1-3 gives the whole variable domain DVKVTQSSRYLVKRTGEKVFLECVQDMDHENMFWYRQDPGLGLRLIYFSYDVKMKEKGDIPEGYSVSREKKERFSLILESASTNQTSMYLCASSSSTTIYFGEGSWLTVV.

This sequence joins TRBV19 and TRBJ2-3; D ambiguous. Trimming removed 0 bases at V and 6 bases at J, with 1 base between. Germline loops: CDR1 LNHDA, CDR2 SQIVND (reference sequence). There are 11 residues in the CDR3. CDR3 loop: CASSIDDTQYF. CDR3 coding DNA: TGTGCCAGTAGTATAGATGATACGCAGTATTTT.

The V call is TRBV7-8, the J call TRBJ2-7, with unresolved D. Germline V gene sequence: CDR1 SGHVS, CDR2 FQNEAQ. The CDR3 runs to 15 residues. V lost 2 bases and J lost 0, with 11 bases in between. The CDR3 spells CASSLSAVSSYEQYF. The CDR3 DNA reads as TGTGCCAGCAGCTTATCGGCAGTCAGCTCCTACGAGCAGTACTTC.

The rearrangement joins TRBV27 to TRBJ2-7, with 7 bases identical to TRBD1. The CDR3 loop spans 12 amino acids. Germline V gene sequence: CDR1 MNHEY, CDR2 SMNVEV (reference sequence). The trim removed 3 bases at V and 6 bases at J, leaving 2 bases unmatched. CDR3 in DNA: TGTGCCAGCAGTTTCAGGGGGAGCGAGCAGTACTTC. This translates into CASSFRGSEQYF.

CDR3 sequence: CASTLGGPGELFF. CDR3 bases: TGTGCCAGCACCTTGGGCGGGCCCGGGGAGCTGTTTTTT. V gene TRBV2 combines with J gene TRBJ2-2, with D tentatively TRBD2 (5 bases). The CDR3 covers 13 residues. Germline V CDR1 and CDR2: SNHLY, FYNNEI. The V end lost 7 bases, the J end lost 6 bases, and 12 bases lay between the germline ends.

The sample holds a few counts of this clone. The rearrangement joins TRBV29-1 to TRBJ2-3; unclear D gene. Germline V gene data show CDR1 as SQVTM and CDR2 as ANQGSEA. The V gene lost 1 base and the J gene lost 2 bases, with 19 bases spanning the gap. There are 17 residues in the CDR3. The DNA for the CDR3 is TGCAGCGTTGAAGGCCCCCTGGGCGGACGAAACACAGATACGCAGTATTTT. It is translated as CSVEGPLGGRNTDTQYF.

This chain uses TRBV5-1 with TRBJ2-7, with TRBD1 identical over 9 bases. Germline CDR1 reads SGHRS; CDR2 reads YFSETQ. The CDR3 extends over 15 amino acids. With 0 bases clipped from V and 4 bases from J, the junction kept 5 bases outside the gene matches. CDR3 amino acids: CASSLEGTGLYEQYF. DNA for the CDR3: TGCGCCAGCAGCTTGGAGGGGACAGGGTTATACGAGCAGTACTTC.

This clone was seen more than once but under ten times. V gene TRBV2 combines with J gene TRBJ2-2; D may be TRBD2 (7 bases). The CDR3 is 15 amino acids. Germline V lookup: CDR1 SNHLY, CDR2 FYNNEI. Trimming cost V 7 bases and J 5 bases, with 17 bases left between them. CDR3 coding DNA: TGTGCCAGCACCAGAAGGGGGGGAGCAACCGGGGAGCTGTTTTTT. It translates to CASTRRGGATGELFF.

In its sample, this clone was seen a few times. This rearrangement joins TRBV13 to TRBJ2-7; TRBD2 agrees at 12 bases. Germline trimming cut 5 bases from V and 5 bases from J; bases unmatched to any gene: 13. In germline, CDR1 is PRHDT, CDR2 FYEKMQ (reference sequence). The CDR3 runs 17 residues. CDR3 sequence reads: CASSTNPLAGGPNEQYF. The CDR3 DNA follows: TGTGCCAGCAGCACCAACCCTCTAGCGGGGGGGCCCAACGAGCAGTACTTC.

On this clone: Other DNA sequences in this sample translate to the same CDR3. The chain has TRBV14 and TRBJ1-4; D gene ambiguous. The CDR3 covers 11 residues. Germline CDR1 and CDR2: SGHDN and FVKESK. V lost 3 bases and J 8 bases, leaving 4 bases between the germline ends. CDR3 sequence reads: CASSHGEKLFF. The CDR3, as DNA: TGTGCCAGCAGCCATGGGGAAAAACTGTTTTTT.

There are a few counts of this clone. The gene calls are TRBV29-1 and TRBJ2-1; 7 bases line up with TRBD1. This CDR3 is 15 amino acids long. V gave up 5 bases and J gave up 0 bases; unmatched junction bases: 7. The germline V gene encodes CDR1 SQVTM and CDR2 ANQGSEA. The CDR3: CSVSGQVFSYNEQFF. CDR3 nucleotide sequence: TGCAGCGTTTCCGGACAGGTCTTCTCCTACAATGAGCAGTTCTTC.

This clone has just a few counts. V is TRBV5-8 and J is TRBJ2-7; 8 bases align to TRBD1. Trimming at V came to 1 base and at J to 10 bases, leaving 4 bases not matched to a gene. This CDR3 spans 12 amino acids. CDR1 and CDR2 (germline): SGHTS, YDEGEE. As DNA, the CDR3 is TGTGCCAGCAGCTTGAACAGGGGGTTCCAGTACTTC. Residues: CASSLNRGFQYF.

This clone was seen only a few times. V is TRBV27 and J is TRBJ1-2, with 10 bases lining up with TRBD1. After removal of 3 bases from V and 2 bases from J, the junction contained 6 bases not matched to a gene. Germline CDR1 is MNHEY and CDR2 is SMNVEV (reference sequence). The CDR3 totals 16 residues. Here the CDR3 reads CASSFAGTGDNYGYTF. The CDR3, as DNA: TGTGCCAGCAGTTTCGCGGGGACAGGGGACAACTATGGCTACACCTTC.

This sequence joins TRBV6-5 and TRBJ2-7; 8 bases align to TRBD1. The CDR3 covers 13 residues. J lost 4 bases, V lost 4 bases, and 3 bases had no gene match. In germline, CDR1 is MNHEY, CDR2 SVGAGI. In nucleotides, the CDR3 is TGTGCCAGCAGTTCCGGACAGGGTTACGAGCAGTACTTC. Translation gives CASSSGQGYEQYF.

This clone was seen only a few times. The chain has TRBV5-4 and TRBJ1-5; D remains unclear. V was trimmed by 1 base and J by 7 bases, leaving 6 bases between them. The germline V gene encodes CDR1 SGHNT and CDR2 YYREEE (reference sequence). The CDR3 is 12 residues long. The CDR3 is CASSLFGQPQHF. DNA of the CDR3: TGTGCCAGCAGCTTGTTCGGACAGCCCCAGCATTTT. The full variable domain, completed using reference TRBV5-4 and TRBJ1-5, is ETGVTQSPTHLIKTRGQQVTLRCSSQSGHNTVSWYQQALGQGPQFIFQYYREEENGRGNFPPRFSGLQFPNYSSELNVNALELDDSALYLCASSLFGQPQHFGDGTRLSIL.

This chain uses TRBV4-3 with TRBJ1-2, with 7 nucleotides matching TRBD1. The CDR3 covers 15 residues. V dropped 4 bases and J dropped 6; count of bases not matched to a gene: 11. Looked up from germline, CDR1 is LGHNA and CDR2 is YSLEER. The CDR3 coding sequence is TGCGCCAGCAGCCTACTAAGTGACAGGGAAAATGGCTACACCTTC. It codes for CASSLLSDRENGYTF.

V and J are TRBV7-9 and TRBJ2-3; D may match TRBD1 or TRBD2 (6 bases each). The length of the CDR3 is 16 residues. V was shortened by 2 bases and J by 2 bases, with 14 bases between the two germline ends. Germline CDR1 SEHNR, CDR2 FQNEAQ (reference sequence). The CDR3 is CASSLMGGPSTDTQYF. The CDR3 coding sequence is TGTGCCAGCAGCTTAATGGGGGGCCCCTCCACAGATACGCAGTATTTT.